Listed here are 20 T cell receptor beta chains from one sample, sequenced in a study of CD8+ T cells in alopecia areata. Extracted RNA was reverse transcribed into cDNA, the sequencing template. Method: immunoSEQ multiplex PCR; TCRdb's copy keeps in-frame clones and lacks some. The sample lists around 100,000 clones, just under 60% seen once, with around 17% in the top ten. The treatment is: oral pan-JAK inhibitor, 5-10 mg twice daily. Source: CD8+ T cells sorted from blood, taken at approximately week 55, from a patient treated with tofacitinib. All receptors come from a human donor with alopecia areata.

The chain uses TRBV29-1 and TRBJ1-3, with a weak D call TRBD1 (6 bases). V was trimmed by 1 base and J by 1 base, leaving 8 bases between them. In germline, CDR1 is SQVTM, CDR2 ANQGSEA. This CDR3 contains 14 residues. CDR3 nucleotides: TGCAGCGTTGAAGGAGGGGGATCTGGAAACACCATATATTTT. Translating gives CSVEGGGSGNTIYF. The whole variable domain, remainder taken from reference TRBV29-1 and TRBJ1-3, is SAVISQKPSRDICQRGTSLTIQCQVDSQVTMMFWYRQQPGQSLTLIATANQGSEATYESGFVIDKFPISRPNLTFSTLTVSNMSPEDSSIYLCSVEGGGSGNTIYFGEGSWLTVV.

The CDR3 loop reads CASSPGLAGVEQFF. CDR3 in DNA: TGTGCCAGCAGCCCCGGACTAGCGGGGGTTGAGCAGTTCTTC. The chain recombines TRBV13 with TRBJ2-1; 13 bases align to TRBD2. Per the germline V gene, CDR1 is PRHDT and CDR2 is FYEKMQ (reference sequence). The CDR3 has 14 amino acids. V shed 5 bases and J 9 bases; nucleotides not matched to a gene: 4.

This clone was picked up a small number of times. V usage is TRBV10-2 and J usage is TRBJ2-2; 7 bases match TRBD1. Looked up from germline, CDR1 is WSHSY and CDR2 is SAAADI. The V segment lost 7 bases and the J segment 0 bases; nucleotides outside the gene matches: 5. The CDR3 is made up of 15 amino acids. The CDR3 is CASTGQGANTGELFF. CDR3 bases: TGCGCCAGCACGGGCCAGGGGGCGAACACCGGGGAGCTGTTTTTT.

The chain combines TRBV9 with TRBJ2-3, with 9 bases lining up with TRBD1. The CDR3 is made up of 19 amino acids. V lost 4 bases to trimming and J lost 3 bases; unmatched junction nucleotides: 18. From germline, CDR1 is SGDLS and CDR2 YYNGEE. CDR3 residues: CASSLRTGQGSSGTDTQYF. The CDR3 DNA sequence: TGTGCCAGCAGCCTAAGAACCGGACAGGGGAGTTCTGGGACAGATACGCAGTATTTT.

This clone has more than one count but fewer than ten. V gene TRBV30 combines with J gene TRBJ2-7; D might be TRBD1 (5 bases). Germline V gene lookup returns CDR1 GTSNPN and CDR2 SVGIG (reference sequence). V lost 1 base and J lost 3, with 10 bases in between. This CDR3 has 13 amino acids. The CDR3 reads CAWSAQGVYEQYF. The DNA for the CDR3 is TGTGCCTGGAGTGCCCAGGGTGTCTACGAGCAGTACTTC.

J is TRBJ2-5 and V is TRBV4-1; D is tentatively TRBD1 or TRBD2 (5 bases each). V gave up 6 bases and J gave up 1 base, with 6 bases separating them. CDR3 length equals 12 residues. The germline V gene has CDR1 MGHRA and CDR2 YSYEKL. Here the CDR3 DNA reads TGCGCCAGCAGTGGGGGCCAAGAGACCCAGTACTTC. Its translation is CASSGGQETQYF.

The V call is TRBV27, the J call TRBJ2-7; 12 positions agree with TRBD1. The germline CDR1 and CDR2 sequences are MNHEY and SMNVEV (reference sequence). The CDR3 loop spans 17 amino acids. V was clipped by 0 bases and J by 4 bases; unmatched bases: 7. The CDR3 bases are TGTGCCAGCAGTTTATCGCCGGGACAGGGGGCAGGGTACGAGCAGTACTTC. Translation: CASSLSPGQGAGYEQYF.

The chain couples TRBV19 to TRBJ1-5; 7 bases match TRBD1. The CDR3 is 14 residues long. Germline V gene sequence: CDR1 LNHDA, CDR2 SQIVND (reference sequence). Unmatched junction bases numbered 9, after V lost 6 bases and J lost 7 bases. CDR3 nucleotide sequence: TGTGCCAGTAGCCGACAGGGTTACGGCCAGCCCCAGCATTTT. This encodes CASSRQGYGQPQHF.

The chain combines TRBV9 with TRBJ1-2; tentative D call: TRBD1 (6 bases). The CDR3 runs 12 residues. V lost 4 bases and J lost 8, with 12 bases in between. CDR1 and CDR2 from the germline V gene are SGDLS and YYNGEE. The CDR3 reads CASSLGAGGYTF. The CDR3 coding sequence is TGTGCCAGCAGCCTGGGGGCGGGCGGCTACACCTTC.

The DNA of the CDR3 is TGCGCCAGCAGCTTTAAGACAGGGGGCAACACTGAAGCTTTCTTT. Translating it yields CASSFKTGGNTEAFF. This rearrangement joins TRBV5-1 to TRBJ1-1; TRBD1 matches 10 bases. CDR3 length equals 15 residues. Germline V lookup: CDR1 SGHRS, CDR2 YFSETQ. Trimming took 2 bases from V and 2 from J; bases not matched to a gene: 3.

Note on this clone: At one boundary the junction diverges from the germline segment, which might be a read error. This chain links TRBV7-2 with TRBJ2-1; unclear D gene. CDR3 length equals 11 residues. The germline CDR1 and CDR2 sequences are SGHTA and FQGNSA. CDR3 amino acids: CASSDPRSKLF. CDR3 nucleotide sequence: TGTGCCAGCAGCGACCCGAGAAGCAAGCTCTTC. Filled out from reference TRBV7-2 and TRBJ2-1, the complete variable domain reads GAGVSQSPSNKVTEKGKDVELRCDPISGHTALYWYRQSLGQGLEFLIYFQGNSAPDKSGLPSDRFSAERTGGSVSTLTIQRTQQEDSAVYLCASSDPRSKLFGPGTRLTVL.

The CDR3 is CASSARTGTNTGELFF. DNA of the CDR3: TGTGCCAGCAGCGCAAGGACAGGGACGAACACCGGGGAGCTGTTTTTT. The V call is TRBV9, the J call TRBJ2-2, with TRBD1 matching 8 bases. Germline V lookup: CDR1 SGDLS, CDR2 YYNGEE. V lost 3 bases, J lost 0 bases, and 4 bases stayed unmatched. The CDR3 length is 16 residues.

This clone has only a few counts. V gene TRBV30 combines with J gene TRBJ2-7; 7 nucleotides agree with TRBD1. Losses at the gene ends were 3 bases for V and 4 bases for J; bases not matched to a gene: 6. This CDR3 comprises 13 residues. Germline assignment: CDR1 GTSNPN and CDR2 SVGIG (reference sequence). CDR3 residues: CAWRAGGWYEQYF. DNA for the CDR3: TGTGCCTGGAGGGCAGGGGGTTGGTACGAGCAGTACTTC.

The CDR3 reads CASSSADRASYEQYF. The CDR3 nucleotides read TGTGCCAGCAGCTCCGCTGACAGGGCGTCGTACGAGCAGTACTTC. The chain carries TRBV7-9 and TRBJ2-7; 7 nucleotides align to TRBD1. CDR1 and CDR2 (germline): SEHNR, FQNEAQ (reference sequence). CDR3 size: 15 residues. V shed 4 bases and J 4 bases; nucleotides not matched to a gene: 10.

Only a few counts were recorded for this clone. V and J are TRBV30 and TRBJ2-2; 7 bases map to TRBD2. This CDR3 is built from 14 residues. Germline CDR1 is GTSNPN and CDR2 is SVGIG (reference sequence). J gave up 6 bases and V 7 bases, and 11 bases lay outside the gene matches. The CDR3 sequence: CASLTGGPAGELFF. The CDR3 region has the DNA TGTGCCTCCCTCACGGGGGGTCCGGCCGGGGAGCTGTTTTTT.

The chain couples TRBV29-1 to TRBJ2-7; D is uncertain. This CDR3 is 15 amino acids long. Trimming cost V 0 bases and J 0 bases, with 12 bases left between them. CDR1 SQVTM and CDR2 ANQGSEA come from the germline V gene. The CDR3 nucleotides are TGCAGCGTTGAAGATCACGTCGGATACTCCTACGAGCAGTACTTC. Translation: CSVEDHVGYSYEQYF.

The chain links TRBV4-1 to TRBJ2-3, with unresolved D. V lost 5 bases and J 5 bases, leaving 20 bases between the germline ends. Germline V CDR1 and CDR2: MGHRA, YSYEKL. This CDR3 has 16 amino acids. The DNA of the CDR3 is TGCGCCAGCAGCGAAGTCTCGGGCCGAAGTATAGATACGCAGTATTTT. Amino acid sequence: CASSEVSGRSIDTQYF.

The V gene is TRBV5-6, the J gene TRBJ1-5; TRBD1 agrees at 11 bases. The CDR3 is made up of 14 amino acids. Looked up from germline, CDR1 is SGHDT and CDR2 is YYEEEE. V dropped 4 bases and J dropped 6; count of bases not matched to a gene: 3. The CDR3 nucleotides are TGTGCCAGCAGCCAGGGACAGGGGGGTCAGCCCCAGCATTTT. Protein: CASSQGQGGQPQHF.

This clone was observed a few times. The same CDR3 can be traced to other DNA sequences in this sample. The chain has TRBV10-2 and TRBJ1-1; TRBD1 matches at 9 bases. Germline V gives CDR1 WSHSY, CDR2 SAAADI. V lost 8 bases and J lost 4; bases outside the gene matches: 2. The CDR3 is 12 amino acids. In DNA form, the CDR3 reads TGCGCCAGCCGGGGACAGGGCACTGAAGCTTTCTTT. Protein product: CASRGQGTEAFF.

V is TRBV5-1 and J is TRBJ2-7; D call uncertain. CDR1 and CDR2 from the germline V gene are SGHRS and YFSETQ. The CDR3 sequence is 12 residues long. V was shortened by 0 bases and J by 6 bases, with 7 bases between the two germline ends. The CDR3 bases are TGCGCCAGCAGCTTGGTAGGTCGCGAGCAGTACTTC. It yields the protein CASSLVGREQYF.